Shown below are 5 T cell receptor beta chains from a single sample sequenced in a study of blood T cell repertoires in COVID-19. Measured with immunoSEQ multiplex PCR; TCRdb has only the in-frame clones, and not every one. The sample yields tens of thousands of clones, roughly 87% seen once. The sequencing sample was made of peripheral blood. Source of these receptors: a man in his forties or fifties with active COVID-19.

The chain couples TRBV24-1 to TRBJ2-1; perhaps TRBD1 as D (6 bases). Germline V gene data show CDR1 as KGHDR and CDR2 as SFDVKD. CDR3 length: 12 residues. V lost 3 bases and J lost 9, with 8 bases in between. The CDR3 DNA is TGTGCCACCAGTGATCAAGGGGGTGAGCAGTTCTTC. Translating gives CATSDQGGEQFF.

This sequence joins TRBV27 and TRBJ1-6; no definite D call. Germline V gives CDR1 MNHEY, CDR2 SMNVEV (reference sequence). V was trimmed by 0 bases and J by 6 bases, leaving 6 bases between them. This CDR3 spans 14 amino acids. The CDR3 bases are TGTGCCAGCAGTTTATCACAGAGTAATTCACCCCTCCACTTT. This gives the protein CASSLSQSNSPLHF.

This clone was counted a single time. J is TRBJ2-7 and V is TRBV6-2 or TRBV6-3; 7 nucleotides line up with TRBD1. CDR3 length equals 15 residues. Unmatched junction bases numbered 11, after V lost 5 bases and J lost 4 bases. CDR1 and CDR2 (germline): MNHEY, SVGEGT. The CDR3 loop is CASSPPGTEIYEQYF. The CDR3 DNA follows: TGTGCCAGCAGTCCGCCCGGGACAGAGATTTACGAGCAGTACTTC.

Details on this clone: A much larger clone lies a single base off, so this may be a read error. The chain carries TRBV6-5 and TRBJ2-2; no reliable D call. The CDR3 has 12 amino acids. Germline CDR1 and CDR2: MNHEY and SVGAGI. V lost 6 bases and J 4 bases, leaving 6 bases between the germline ends. CDR3 amino acids: CASSSFTGELFF. The CDR3 coding sequence is TGTGCCAGCAGCTCCTTCACCGGGGAGCTGTTTTTT.

The J gene is TRBJ1-1, the V gene TRBV11-3; weak D call: TRBD1 (5 bases). The CDR3 contains 15 residues. Germline values: CDR1 SGHNT, CDR2 YENEEA. V shed 5 bases and J shed 1 base, with 14 bases lying between them. The CDR3 sequence: CASSPFGAANTEAFF. Written as DNA, the CDR3 is TGTGCCAGCAGCCCCTTTGGGGCGGCGAACACTGAAGCTTTCTTT.